This TCR beta chain was recovered during a study of T cells in Graves' hyperthyroidism and ophthalmopathy. Notes on the study in general: Ophthalmopathy was told apart from stable hyperthyroidism by a 13 V-J model.

Many counts were recorded for this clonotype. Antigen: not known. The CDR3 regions of TCR beta were amplified from RNA transcripts. A set of HTBI primers served as the primers for a first-round RT-PCR of the TCR CDR3. Via MiXCR, TCRdb re-called the multiplex PCR reads, giving one row per CDR3 protein. The sample has roughly 130,000 distinct CDR3 sequences; roughly a fifth are singletons. CDR3 length: 15 amino acids. Germline V CDR1 and CDR2: SGHRS, YFSETQ. V lost 9 bases to trimming and J lost 0 bases, with 18 bases between them. Patients aged 18 to 65 had newly diagnosed hyperthyroidism lasting under 2 months.

This receptor was taken from a woman between 50 and 59 years old with Graves' hyperthyroidism that later progressed to Graves' ophthalmopathy. The chain carries TRBV5-1 and TRBJ1-1; the D is unclear. The specimen was blood. CDR3 region: CATTPDGHMNTEAFF. In nucleotides, the CDR3 is TGCGCCACAACCCCGGACGGGCACATGAACACTGAAGCTTTCTTT.